This T cell receptor (beta chain) comes out of a study of CD8 T cells in Susac syndrome. CDR3 length equals 14 residues. J gave up 9 bases and V 10 bases, and 13 bases lay outside the gene matches. Looked up from germline, CDR1 is SGHVS and CDR2 is FQNEAQ. Reverse transcription used roughly 0.5 to 1 ug RNA and random hexamers. The authors amplified TCR beta CDR3 across 54 Vbeta and 13 Jbeta using immunoSEQ multiplex PCR. From the immunoSEQ multiplex PCR reads, TCRdb called clonotypes with MiXCR, one entry per CDR3 protein. The sample includes 100,000 to 150,000 distinct CDR3 sequences, approximately 95% of them seen just once.

The material sequenced was CD8+ T cells from PBMCs. The origin of this receptor is a human donor with multiple sclerosis. J is TRBJ2-1 and V is TRBV7-8, with 9 bases fitting TRBD1. The CDR3 here is CATSPQGAGVEQFF. CDR3 DNA sequence: TGTGCCACTTCGCCACAGGGGGCGGGGGTTGAGCAGTTCTTC.